The 26 T cell receptor beta chains below all came from one sample that was sequenced in a study of T cell repertoires in cytomegalovirus infection. TCRdb called the reads again in MiXCR, with one record for every CDR3 protein. The sample carries about 83,000 distinct CDR3 sequences, 20% to 30% recorded once. No cognate antigen is known for these TCRs. The specimen was CD8+ T cells from cultured PBMCs, collected from culture after CMV antigen stimulation. These receptors originate from a human donor in good health (CMV status not recorded). Some clones in this sample may be carry-over from other donors' samples.

The chain carries TRBV6-2 or TRBV6-3 and TRBJ1-2, with 9 nucleotides matching TRBD1. The CDR3 runs to 14 residues. Germline CDR1 and CDR2: MNHEY and SVGEGT. The junction had 11 bases not matched to a gene; V was cut back by 7 bases and J by 8 bases. In DNA form, the CDR3 reads TGTGCCAGCAAAGCCTCGGGACAGGGAATCGGCTACACCTTC. The encoded protein is CASKASGQGIGYTF.

The chain links TRBV6-2 or TRBV6-3 to TRBJ1-5; D not certain. Germline CDR1 is MNHEY and CDR2 is SVGEGT. With 2 bases removed from V and 2 bases from J, the gap between germline ends came to 7 bases. The CDR3 loop spans 14 amino acids. The CDR3 is CASSYRRGNQPQHF. Here the CDR3 DNA reads TGTGCCAGCAGTTACAGGCGGGGCAATCAGCCCCAGCATTTT.

This clonotype occurred a few times. V gene TRBV4-3 combines with J gene TRBJ1-4, with a possible D match to TRBD1 (6 bases). This CDR3 is built from 16 residues. V was shortened by 4 bases and J by 3 bases, with 15 bases between the two germline ends. Germline lookup yields CDR1 LGHNA and CDR2 YSLEER. CDR3 residues: CASSRHRVRANEKLFF. CDR3 DNA: TGCGCCAGCAGCCGACACAGGGTTCGAGCTAATGAAAAACTGTTTTTT.

J is TRBJ2-3 and V is TRBV9, with TRBD2 identical over 11 bases. This CDR3 has 15 amino acids. Germline V gene sequence: CDR1 SGDLS, CDR2 YYNGEE. The trim removed 7 bases at V and 2 bases at J, leaving 6 bases unmatched. The CDR3 bases are TGTGCCAGCGACTCGGGACTAGCGGACACAGATACGCAGTATTTT. Protein sequence: CASDSGLADTDTQYF. Full variable domain (missing parts from reference TRBV9 and TRBJ2-3): DSGVTQTPKHLITATGQRVTLRCSPRSGDLSVYWYQQSLDQGLQFLIQYYNGEERAKGNILERFSAQQFPDLHSELNLSSLELGDSALYFCASDSGLADTDTQYFGPGTRLTVL.

The V gene is TRBV6-6, the J gene TRBJ2-5; 14 nucleotides line up with TRBD2. Germline V gene lookup returns CDR1 MNHNY and CDR2 SVGAGI (reference sequence). The length of the CDR3 is 16 residues. V shed 6 bases and J 4 bases; nucleotides not matched to a gene: 7. The CDR3 sequence is CASRGPGLAGGETQYF. The DNA for the CDR3 is TGTGCCAGCAGGGGGCCAGGACTAGCGGGAGGAGAGACCCAGTACTTC.

The V call is TRBV25-1, the J call TRBJ1-2; 7 bases fit TRBD1. Germline CDR1 MGHDK, CDR2 SYGVNS. The V segment lost 4 bases and the J segment 4 bases; nucleotides outside the gene matches: 6. This CDR3 region has 14 residues. The CDR3 here is CASSVDRVPYGYTF. As DNA, the CDR3 is TGTGCCAGCAGTGTCGACAGGGTTCCCTATGGCTACACCTTC.

This clonotype was seen ten or more times. This rearrangement joins TRBV6-4 to TRBJ2-5; TRBD1 or TRBD2 may be the D gene (5 bases each). V lost 6 bases and J lost 3, with 11 bases in between. The CDR3 length is 13 residues. The germline CDR1 and CDR2 sequences are MRHNA and SNTAGT. The CDR3 sequence: CASSPGPEETQYF. The DNA of the CDR3 is TGTGCCAGCAGCCCGGGACCCGAAGAGACCCAGTACTTC.

The gene calls are TRBV15 and TRBJ1-5, with 12 positions matching TRBD1. The CDR3 length is 17 residues. V lost 1 base, J lost 5 bases, and 6 bases stayed unmatched. Germline CDR1 and CDR2: LNHNV and YYDKDF (reference sequence). CDR3 bases: TGTGCCACCAGCAGAGGACCGGGACAGGGGGCAGATCAGCCCCAGCATTTT. Translated, it gives CATSRGPGQGADQPQHF.

This clonotype was recorded a few times. This chain links TRBV6-2 or TRBV6-3 with TRBJ2-7; D is perhaps TRBD1 (5 bases). The CDR3 runs 13 residues. Germline V gene sequence: CDR1 MNHEY, CDR2 SVGEGT. Trimming removed 10 bases at V and 9 bases at J, with 22 bases between. The CDR3 DNA sequence: TGTGCCACCAGAACGCAGGGCAAGACGGGGCAGTACTTC. It encodes CATRTQGKTGQYF.

The sample holds a few counts of this clonotype. The chain has TRBV28 and TRBJ2-2, with 13 bases identical to TRBD2. Germline loops: CDR1 MDHEN, CDR2 SYDVKM. Trimming cost V 4 bases and J 6 bases; bases outside gene matches: 8. CDR3 length: 17 residues. This chain's CDR3 is CASSSHTSGGAAGELFF. The CDR3 nucleotides read TGTGCCAGCAGTTCCCACACTAGCGGGGGGGCCGCCGGGGAGCTGTTTTTT.

This clonotype appeared a few times. This chain connects TRBV12-3 or TRBV12-4 to TRBJ2-7, with 9 bases matching TRBD1. The CDR3 loop spans 15 amino acids. J was trimmed by 6 bases and V by 1 base; bases with no gene match: 7. The CDR3 reads CASSLGTGDPGEQYF. As DNA, the CDR3 is TGTGCCAGCAGTTTAGGGACAGGGGACCCGGGCGAGCAGTACTTC.

This clonotype was found many times. The V call is TRBV19, the J call TRBJ2-7; 8 bases fit TRBD2. The V gene's germline CDR1 is LNHDA and CDR2 SQIVND (reference sequence). This CDR3 has 14 amino acids. The V segment lost 4 bases and the J segment 7 bases; nucleotides outside the gene matches: 9. CDR3 amino acids: CASSSQRGIREQYF. For the CDR3, the DNA is TGTGCCAGTAGTAGCCAGCGGGGGATCAGAGAGCAGTACTTC.

This clonotype was seen at least ten times. This chain joins TRBV7-6 and TRBJ1-5; 7 bases map to TRBD1. J gave up 1 base and V 0 bases, and 3 bases lay outside the gene matches. CDR3 length equals 16 residues. Germline assignment: CDR1 SGHVS and CDR2 FNYEAQ. CDR3 loop: CASSLATGPSNQPQHF. The DNA of the CDR3 is TGTGCCAGCAGCTTAGCGACAGGGCCGAGCAATCAGCCCCAGCATTTT.

The table lists this clonotype with a few counts. The chain recombines TRBV6-6 with TRBJ1-4; TRBD1 aligns across 7 bases. Trimming removed 11 bases from V and 8 bases from J; junction bases left unmatched: 8. CDR3 size: 12 residues. Germline V gene lookup returns CDR1 MNHNY and CDR2 SVGAGI (reference sequence). The CDR3 is CAVQGVGEKLFF. The CDR3 DNA follows: TGTGCCGTCCAGGGGGTTGGGGAAAAACTGTTTTTT.

This clonotype was seen only once. This may arise from a read error, as a much more abundant clone is one base away. This chain uses TRBV11-2 with TRBJ1-5, with TRBD1 identical over 7 bases. The CDR3 is 13 amino acids. From germline, CDR1 is SGHAT and CDR2 FQNNGV. CDR3 protein: CARSLAGGQPQHF. CDR3 coding DNA: TGTGCCCGCAGCTTAGCAGGGGGTCAGCCCCAGCATTTT.

This clonotype occurred a few times. The rearrangement joins TRBV29-1 to TRBJ2-7, with D possibly matching TRBD2 (6 bases). Per germline, CDR1 SQVTM and CDR2 ANQGSEA. V was shortened by 7 bases and J by 0 bases, with 7 bases between the two germline ends. The CDR3 runs to 11 residues. In DNA form, the CDR3 reads TGCAGCGGGGGAGGCTCCTACGAGCAGTACTTC. As protein: CSGGGSYEQYF.

The chain joins TRBV7-9 to TRBJ1-2; a possible D gene is TRBD1 (5 bases). The germline CDR1 and CDR2 sequences are SEHNR and FQNEAQ (reference sequence). This CDR3 has 16 amino acids. Trimming stripped 1 base from V and 4 bases from J, with 16 bases between. CDR3 sequence reads: CASSLVEGPSLYGYTF. CDR3 nucleotide sequence: TGTGCCAGCAGCTTAGTAGAGGGGCCAAGCCTCTATGGCTACACCTTC.

The sample holds many counts of this clonotype. V gene TRBV5-5 combines with J gene TRBJ2-3; 9 nucleotides align to TRBD2. The germline V gene encodes CDR1 SGHKS and CDR2 YYEKEE (reference sequence). This CDR3 comprises 17 residues. Germline trimming cut 0 bases from V and 3 bases from J; bases unmatched to any gene: 8. Here the CDR3 reads CASSLGSGGPNTDTQYF. CDR3 DNA: TGTGCCAGCAGCTTGGGGAGCGGGGGGCCAAATACAGATACGCAGTATTTT. The full variable domain, with the rest looked up from reference TRBV5-5 and TRBJ2-3, is DAGVTQSPTHLIKTRGQQVTLRCSPISGHKSVSWYQQVLGQGPQFIFQYYEKEERGRGNFPDRFSARQFPNYSSELNVNALLLGDSALYLCASSLGSGGPNTDTQYFGPGTRLTVL.

The sample holds a few counts of this clonotype. This chain joins TRBV5-4 and TRBJ2-5; 7 bases agree with TRBD1. J was trimmed by 5 bases and V by 1 base; bases with no gene match: 8. The CDR3 contains 15 residues. Germline V gives CDR1 SGHNT, CDR2 YYREEE (reference sequence). Written as DNA, the CDR3 is TGTGCCAGCAGCTTGCTGACAGGGATAGGCGAGACCCAGTACTTC. Protein: CASSLLTGIGETQYF.

CDR3 coding DNA: TGTGCCAGCACCCCAGGCCTCCTCCGCGATGAGCAGTTCTTC. Translating it yields CASTPGLLRDEQFF. V usage is TRBV27 and J usage is TRBJ2-1; D uncertain. This CDR3 contains 14 residues. Germline V gene sequence: CDR1 MNHEY, CDR2 SMNVEV (reference sequence). With 7 bases removed from V and 8 bases from J, the gap between germline ends came to 18 bases.

This clonotype was recorded many times. The chain carries TRBV2 and TRBJ1-5, with D unresolved. This CDR3 spans 13 amino acids. Deletions cut 3 bases from V and 0 bases from J, with 3 bases between. CDR1 SNHLY and CDR2 FYNNEI come from the germline V gene. CDR3 sequence (DNA): TGTGCCAGCAGTGATGATAGCAATCAGCCCCAGCATTTT. Residues: CASSDDSNQPQHF.

This clonotype was detected a few times. The V and J genes are TRBV20-1 and TRBJ2-4; TRBD1 might be the D (6 bases). Trimming shortened V by 4 bases and J by 3 bases, and 13 bases separated the two germline ends. The CDR3 contains 14 residues. CDR1 DFQATT and CDR2 SNEGSKA come from the germline V gene (reference sequence). CDR3 protein: CSAKGDGNKNIQYF. The DNA of the CDR3 is TGCAGTGCTAAGGGGGACGGAAACAAAAACATTCAGTACTTC.

There are a few counts of this clonotype. This rearrangement joins TRBV4-3 to TRBJ2-5; TRBD2 aligns across 12 bases. The germline gives CDR1 LGHNA, CDR2 YSLEER. The CDR3 consists of 16 residues. With V trimmed by 2 bases and J by 3 bases, 4 bases remained unmatched. The CDR3 nucleotides are TGCGCCAGCAGCCAATTACTAGCGGGGGGTGAAGAGACCCAGTACTTC. Protein sequence: CASSQLLAGGEETQYF.

The rearrangement links TRBV4-3 to TRBJ2-2, with 11 bases matching TRBD1. CDR3 size: 18 residues. CDR1 and CDR2 from the germline V gene are LGHNA and YSLEER. Trimming removed 0 bases from V and 0 bases from J; junction bases left unmatched: 3. The CDR3 DNA reads TGCGCCAGCAGCCAAGATCTGGGACAGGGGGCGAACACCGGGGAGCTGTTTTTT. Protein product: CASSQDLGQGANTGELFF.

V usage is TRBV14 and J usage is TRBJ1-2; TRBD1 matches at 8 bases. The germline V gene encodes CDR1 SGHDN and CDR2 FVKESK. J lost 6 bases, V lost 0 bases, and 9 bases had no gene match. The CDR3 loop spans 16 amino acids. DNA for the CDR3: TGTGCCAGCAGCCAAGATCTGATGGACAGGGTTCATGGCTACACCTTC. It codes for CASSQDLMDRVHGYTF.

This clonotype was detected a few times. The germline gene is not matched at one end of the junction; a read error may be the cause. The gene calls are TRBV2 and TRBJ2-3; D uncertain. This CDR3 contains 11 residues. The germline V gene encodes CDR1 SNHLY and CDR2 FYNNEI. This chain's CDR3 is CASSDWSDTHF. The CDR3 DNA follows: TGTGCCAGCAGTGATTGGTCAGATACGCATTTT.